The clone carrying this TCR beta chain has a handful of counts. V was trimmed by 7 bases and J by 2 bases, leaving 17 bases between them. Looked up from germline, CDR1 is MDHEN and CDR2 is SYDVKM. CDR3 length: 15 amino acids. The data were obtained in a study of blood T cell repertoires in COVID-19. For the study at large: Samples representing acute and convalescent COVID-19 were sourced from the United States, Italy and Spain.

Per the study methods: Reference gene primer amplification in the assay estimated nucleated cell counts. TCRdb's copy holds only in-frame clones and misses some; the assay was immunoSEQ multiplex PCR. V and J calls and clone size are given by that table; D and trimming were obtained from the DNA. The sample consists of 160,000 or so clones, about four fifths of them appearing once. This sequence originates from a woman aged 55-70 years with COVID-19, enrolled during active disease. The specimen was peripheral blood. This chain uses TRBV28 with TRBJ1-1, with D perhaps matching TRBD1 (5 bases). Here the CDR3 DNA reads TGTGCCAGCAAACTGATGCGGGGGAAAAACACTGAAGCTTTCTTT. Translating it yields CASKLMRGKNTEAFF.